This TCR beta chain is from a study of T cell repertoires in cytomegalovirus infection. In regard to this clonotype: Its antigen is not identified.

TCRdb used MiXCR to reprocess the reads, holding one entry per CDR3 protein. The sample records around 89,000 distinct CDR3 sequences, 25% to 35% being singletons. This sequence originates from a human donor in good health (CMV status not recorded). Some clones in this sample may be carry-over from other donors' samples. The sample was CD8+ T cells from cultured PBMCs, taken from culture after CMV antigen stimulation.

The CDR3 loop reads CASSFNLGNNEQFF. In DNA, the CDR3 is TGTGCCAGCAGTTTTAACTTAGGGAACAATGAGCAGTTCTTC. This chain uses TRBV12-3 or TRBV12-4 with TRBJ2-1; D is unresolved. The V end lost 3 bases, the J end lost 5 bases, and 11 bases lay between the germline ends. This CDR3 is built from 14 residues.